The present TCR beta chain was sequenced within a study of T cells in localized non-small cell lung cancer. The assay was immunoSEQ multiplex PCR, and TCRdb's table has in-frame clones only and misses some. The table lists roughly 90,000 clones, approximately 91% of them singletons. The CDR3 spans 14 residues. The V end lost 1 base, the J end lost 3 bases, and 10 bases lay between the germline ends. From germline, CDR1 is SNHLY and CDR2 FYNNEI. This chain connects TRBV2 to TRBJ2-7; D is unclear. The TCR originated in a woman aged 35-75 years with stage II squamous cell lung carcinoma. The starting material was PBMCs, obtained before any cancer treatment. The CDR3 is CASSEVAYHYEQYF. The CDR3 coding sequence is TGTGCCAGCAGTGAAGTTGCATACCACTACGAGCAGTACTTC.